This record covers a single T cell receptor beta chain. What it binds is unknown. These data originate in a study of tumor and adjacent non-tumor tissue in lung cancer. About the research overall: Samples averaged around 4 million productive TCRbeta reads each. Regarding the study as a whole: In normal lung, the top 100 clones were significantly more dominant than in tumor.

Three rounds of nested PCR, following a modified ARM-PCR protocol, produced the TCRbeta library. In TCRdb, the multiplex PCR reads were re-called with MiXCR into one record per CDR3 protein. Among 70,000 to 90,000 distinct CDR3 sequences listed, under 85% were seen once. The template was RNA from unsorted bulk tissue. From germline, CDR1 is MDHEN and CDR2 SYDVKM. This CDR3 has 18 residues. The sample consisted of lung tumor tissue. V and J are TRBV28 and TRBJ2-1; tentatively, D is TRBD1 or TRBD2 (7 bases each). The sequence was collected from a woman aged 45-65 years with non-small cell lung cancer. CDR3 bases: TGTGCTATCAGTTTATTCAGGGGGGGCTTTTTTATACCGAATGAGCAGTTCTTC. Residues: CAISLFRGGFFIPNEQFF.